Listed below are T cell receptor beta chains from one sample, sequenced in a study of sequential checkpoint blockade in melanoma. Only in-frame clones appear in the TCRdb table, and some are missing; sequencing was by immunoSEQ multiplex PCR. The sample gives fewer than 35,000 clones, over 60% of which show up once; over 20% is in the top ten. The material was CD8+ T cells sorted from blood (inferred from file names), obtained from a patient given nivolumab and ipilimumab in sequence. The source of these receptors is a human donor with melanoma. Each CDR3 is given with its conserved first and last residue. Fields, in order: V gene, clone size, CDR3 length, D gene, J gene, CDR3 DNA, CDR3 protein. A D gene is named only where the DNA matches it firmly. Only some rows state a clone size, as once, few, many or a class for expanded clones.

TRBV4-3	.	16	.	TRBJ2-6	TGCGCCAGCAGCCAAGAGGGGGCCTCTGGGGCCAACGTCCTGACTTTC	CASSQEGASGANVLTF
TRBV4-2	few	15	.	TRBJ2-7	TGTGCCAGCAGCCAAGGCGCTGCCGGTCTCTACGAGCAGTACTTC	CASSQGAAGLYEQYF
TRBV5-6	.	14	.	TRBJ2-1	TGTGCCAGCAGCTTCCCACAGGCCTACAATGAGCAGTTCTTC	CASSFPQAYNEQFF
TRBV30	.	15	.	TRBJ2-1	TGTGCCTGGAGTGTACGTCTCGGGTTAGACCTGGGGCAGTTCTTC	CAWSVRLGLDLGQFF
TRBV27	few	13	.	TRBJ1-5	TGTGCCAGCAGTTCATGGGGGGGAAAGCCCCAGCATTTT	CASSSWGGKPQHF
TRBV7-6	.	14	TRBD2	TRBJ2-7	TGTGCCAGCAGCTCCGGACTAGCGCCCTACGAGCAGTACTTC	CASSSGLAPYEQYF
TRBV5-1	.	17	TRBD2	TRBJ2-7	TGCGCCAGCAGCTGGGGACTAGCGGGGGGGATCACCTACGAGCAGTACTTC	CASSWGLAGGITYEQYF
TRBV6-6	once	13	.	TRBJ2-7	TGTGCCAGCAGCCCAGGACAGTCCTACGAGCAGTACTTC	CASSPGQSYEQYF
TRBV4-1	.	14	.	TRBJ2-2	TGCGCCAGCAGCTTCACGAAGGGGACCGGGGAGCTGTTTTTT	CASSFTKGTGELFF
TRBV28	.	13	.	TRBJ2-1	TGTGCCAGCAGCTTCAGGGGATACAATGAGCAGTTCTTC	CASSFRGYNEQFF
TRBV6-5	.	14	.	TRBJ1-1	TGTGCCAGCAGTTGGCTTACAGGCCCAACTGAAGCTTTCTTT	CASSWLTGPTEAFF
TRBV13	.	16	.	TRBJ1-5	TGTGCCAGCAGCTTAGGGGTACAGGGTTGGAGTCAGCCCCAGCATTTT	CASSLGVQGWSQPQHF
TRBV10-3	.	14	.	TRBJ2-2	TGTGCCATCAGTGAGTCAGGGGAAACCGGGGAGCTGTTTTTT	CAISESGETGELFF
TRBV18	.	15	.	TRBJ2-1	TGTGCCAGCTCACCGACAGGCTCTACCTACAATGAGCAGTTCTTC	CASSPTGSTYNEQFF
TRBV9	.	13	.	TRBJ2-2	TGTGCCAGCAGGCGTCAGGGCACCGGGGAGCTGTTTTTT	CASRRQGTGELFF
TRBV5-4	once	14	.	TRBJ2-1	TGTGCCAGCAGCTTGGCTAGCTCCTACAATGAGCAGTTCTTC	CASSLASSYNEQFF
TRBV28	.	14	.	TRBJ2-4	TGTGCCAGTTCTGGGGCAGGGGTTATGGAGGATCAGTACTTC	CASSGAGVMEDQYF
TRBV6-5	.	14	TRBD2	TRBJ2-1	TGTGCCAGCAGAACTAGCGGGAGTGACAATGAGCAGTTCTTC	CASRTSGSDNEQFF
TRBV4-2	.	16	TRBD2	TRBJ2-7	TGTGCCAGCAGCCAAGATCCGGGAGGGCCCTCCTACGAGCAGTACTTC	CASSQDPGGPSYEQYF
TRBV6-1	.	16	TRBD1	TRBJ2-7	TGTGCCAGCAGTGAAGCGAAGGGACAGCCGTCCTACGAGCAGTACTTC	CASSEAKGQPSYEQYF
TRBV4-3	.	14	TRBD1	TRBJ1-2	TGCGCCAGCAGCCCCTTGACAGGGAGCTATGGCTACACCTTC	CASSPLTGSYGYTF
TRBV4-3	.	13	.	TRBJ1-2	TGCGCCAGCAGCCCCTCGGGGGACTATGGCTACACCTTC	CASSPSGDYGYTF
TRBV4-3	.	13	.	TRBJ2-7	TGCGCCAGCAGCCAAGACCGCTCCTACGAGCAGTACTTC	CASSQDRSYEQYF
TRBV5-1	.	14	.	TRBJ1-1	TGCGCCAGCAGCTTTCGCGGGGCAAGCACTGAAGCTTTCTTT	CASSFRGASTEAFF
TRBV7-9	.	16	.	TRBJ1-3	TGTGCCAGCAGCTTAGGTTTCGGGGTCTCTGGAAACACCATATATTTT	CASSLGFGVSGNTIYF
TRBV28	.	17	.	TRBJ1-2	TGTGCCAGCAGTTTCTATGAATCCATAGGGCCGGGAGATGGCTACACCTTC	CASSFYESIGPGDGYTF
TRBV9	.	15	TRBD1	TRBJ1-2	TGTGCCAGCAGCTTTCCTATGGGACAGGGCAGTAGCTACACCTTC	CASSFPMGQGSSYTF
TRBV7-9	few	17	TRBD1	TRBJ1-4	TGTGCCAGCAGCCCGCGGACAGGGGAGGTTGATAATGAAAAACTGTTTTTT	CASSPRTGEVDNEKLFF
TRBV5-1	.	15	TRBD2	TRBJ2-5	TGCGCCAGCAGCTTGAACGGGGGGGCAGGGGAGACCCAGTACTTC	CASSLNGGAGETQYF
TRBV2	.	13	.	TRBJ1-1	TGTGCCAGCAGTGGGGCGGGGGGTACTGAAGCTTTCTTT	CASSGAGGTEAFF
TRBV5-5	few	14	.	TRBJ2-7	TGTGCCAGCAGCTTTAGTGCAGGGGCCTACGAGCAGTACTTC	CASSFSAGAYEQYF
TRBV7-2	few	13	TRBD1	TRBJ2-4	TGTGCCAGCACTACAGGGGTAAAAAACATTCAGTACTTC	CASTTGVKNIQYF
TRBV9	.	13	TRBD2	TRBJ2-1	TGTGCCAGCAGCGTAGTGACTAGCGATGAGCAGTTCTTC	CASSVVTSDEQFF
TRBV2	.	14	.	TRBJ1-2	TGTGCCAGCATCGGCAGGGGCCATAACTATGGCTACACCTTC	CASIGRGHNYGYTF
TRBV2	.	13	.	TRBJ2-7	TGTGCCAGCAGTGAGGCCACAAGGCGGGAGCAGTACTTC	CASSEATRREQYF
TRBV5-6	.	16	TRBD2	TRBJ2-3	TGTGCCAGCAGCCTGGAGGGCGGGGGGCGACCAGATACGCAGTATTTT	CASSLEGGGRPDTQYF
TRBV28	.	13	.	TRBJ2-7	TGTGCCAGCAGTTTAGGTGCGGGATACGAGCAGTACTTC	CASSLGAGYEQYF
TRBV4-3	.	16	.	TRBJ1-2	TGCGCCAGCAGCCCAGCGTCGGGTGTTTCGGCAGAAGGCTACACCTTC	CASSPASGVSAEGYTF
TRBV6-1	.	15	TRBD1	TRBJ2-1	TGTGCCAGCAATCTCCCGGGACAGGGCCACAATGAGCAGTTCTTC	CASNLPGQGHNEQFF
TRBV7-3	.	13	.	TRBJ2-7	TGTGCCAGCAGCTTAGGCGGGTTTGGCGAGCAGTACTTC	CASSLGGFGEQYF
TRBV19	.	13	.	TRBJ2-3	TGTGCCAGTAGTATTGACAGTTTTGATACGCAGTATTTT	CASSIDSFDTQYF
TRBV5-6	.	13	TRBD1	TRBJ2-7	TGTGCCAGCAGCTTCGGGGACAGCTACGAGCAGTACTTC	CASSFGDSYEQYF
TRBV5-4	.	19	TRBD1	TRBJ2-3	TGTGCCAGCAGCAGCTCGGGGACAGGGGCCGATCAATACACAGATACGCAGTATTTT	CASSSSGTGADQYTDTQYF
TRBV27	.	14	TRBD2	TRBJ2-1	TGTGCCAGCAGTTTATTAGCGGGGGCCAATGAGCAGTTCTTC	CASSLLAGANEQFF
TRBV19	.	15	.	TRBJ2-3	TGTGCCAGTAGTGTAACAGTAACTAGCACAGATACGCAGTATTTT	CASSVTVTSTDTQYF
TRBV9	.	18	TRBD2	TRBJ2-3	TGTGCCAGCAGCTCTCGTTGGGATAGCGGGGGGAGCACAGATACGCAGTATTTT	CASSSRWDSGGSTDTQYF
TRBV19	.	16	.	TRBJ1-5	TGTGCCAGTAGTATATCTTGGGCCCCCTGGAATCAGCCCCAGCATTTT	CASSISWAPWNQPQHF
TRBV4-3	once	16	TRBD2	TRBJ2-2	TGCGCCAGCAGCCAAGAGGTAGCGGGAGGGACCGGGGAGCTGTTTTTT	CASSQEVAGGTGELFF